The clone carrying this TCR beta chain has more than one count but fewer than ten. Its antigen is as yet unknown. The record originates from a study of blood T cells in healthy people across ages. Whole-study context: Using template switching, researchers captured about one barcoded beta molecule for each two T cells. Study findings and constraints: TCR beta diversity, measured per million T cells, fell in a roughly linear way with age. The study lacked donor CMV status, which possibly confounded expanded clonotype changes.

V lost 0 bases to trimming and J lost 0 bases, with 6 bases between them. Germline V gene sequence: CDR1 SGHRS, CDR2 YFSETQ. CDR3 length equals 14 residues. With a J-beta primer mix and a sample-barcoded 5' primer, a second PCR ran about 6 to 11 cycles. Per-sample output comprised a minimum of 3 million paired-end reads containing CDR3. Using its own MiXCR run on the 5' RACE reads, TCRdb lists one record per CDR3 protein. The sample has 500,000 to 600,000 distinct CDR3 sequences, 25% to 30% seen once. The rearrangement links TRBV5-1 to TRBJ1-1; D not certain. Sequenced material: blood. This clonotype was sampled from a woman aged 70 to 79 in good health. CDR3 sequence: CASSLDNVNTEAFF. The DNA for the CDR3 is TGCGCCAGCAGCTTGGACAATGTGAACACTGAAGCTTTCTTT.